One sample yielded the 3 T cell receptor beta chains listed below, sequenced in a study of relationships among human T cell subsets. CD4+CD25+ regulatory T cells came from anti-CD25 bead selection of positively selected CD4+ cells. From mRNA, alpha and beta CDR3 regions were amplified using semiquantitative ARM-PCR. ARM-PCR used tagged nested gene-specific primers, then communal superprimers for exponential amplification. MiXCR, run by TCRdb on the multiplex PCR reads, gives a single entry per CDR3 protein. Of about 14,000 distinct CDR3 sequences in the sample, less than 65% were seen once. Input material: Tregs sorted from blood. These receptors were obtained from a man aged 35-49 years in good health.

This clonotype was observed a single time. The chain is built from TRBV11-2 and TRBJ1-6, with no clear D. V was cut by 3 bases and J by 9 bases, with 12 bases left in between. The germline V gene has CDR1 SGHAT and CDR2 FQNNGV. The CDR3 is made up of 14 amino acids. This CDR3 is CASSLAPVSSPLHF. The CDR3 coding sequence is TGTGCCAGCAGCTTGGCCCCGGTCAGTTCACCCCTCCACTTT.

This clonotype showed up just a few times. The chain joins TRBV29-1 to TRBJ2-5, with D perhaps TRBD1 (5 bases). The CDR3 extends over 11 amino acids. V dropped 4 bases and J dropped 5 bases, with 8 bases sitting between them. The germline gives CDR1 SQVTM, CDR2 ANQGSEA. The CDR3 spells CSVVGAETQYF. Written as DNA, the CDR3 is TGCAGCGTTGTAGGGGCCGAGACCCAGTACTTC.

The genes are TRBV30 and TRBJ1-2; D is ambiguous. Trimming stripped 2 bases from V and 3 bases from J, with 13 bases between. CDR1 and CDR2 from the germline V gene are GTSNPN and SVGIG (reference sequence). The CDR3 consists of 14 residues. DNA for the CDR3: TGTGCCTGGAGTCCAAAAACACTAGACTATGGCTACACCTTC. It encodes CAWSPKTLDYGYTF.